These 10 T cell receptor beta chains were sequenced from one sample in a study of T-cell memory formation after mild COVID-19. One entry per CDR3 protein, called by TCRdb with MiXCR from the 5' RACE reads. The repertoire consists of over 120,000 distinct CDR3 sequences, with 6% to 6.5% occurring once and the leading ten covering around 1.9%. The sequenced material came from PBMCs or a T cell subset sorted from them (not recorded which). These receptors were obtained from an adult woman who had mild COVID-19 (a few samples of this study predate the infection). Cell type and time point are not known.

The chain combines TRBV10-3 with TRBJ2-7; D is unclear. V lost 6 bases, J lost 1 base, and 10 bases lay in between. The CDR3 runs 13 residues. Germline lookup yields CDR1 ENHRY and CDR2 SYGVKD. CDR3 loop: CAISLGISYEQYF. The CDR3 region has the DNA TGTGCCATCAGCCTAGGGATTTCCTACGAGCAGTACTTC.

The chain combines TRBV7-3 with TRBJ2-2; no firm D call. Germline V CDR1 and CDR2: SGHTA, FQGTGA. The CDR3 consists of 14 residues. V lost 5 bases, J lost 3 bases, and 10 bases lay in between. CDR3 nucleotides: TGTGCCAGCAGCCACTCCCGGGACACCGGGGAGCTGTTTTTT. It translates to CASSHSRDTGELFF.

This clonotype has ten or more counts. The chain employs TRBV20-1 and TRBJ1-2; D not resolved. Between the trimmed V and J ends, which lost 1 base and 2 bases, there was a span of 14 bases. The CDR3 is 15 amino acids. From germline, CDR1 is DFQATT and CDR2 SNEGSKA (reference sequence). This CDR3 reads CSARGNSDGNYGYTF. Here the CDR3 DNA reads TGCAGTGCTAGAGGGAACTCCGACGGGAACTATGGCTACACCTTC.

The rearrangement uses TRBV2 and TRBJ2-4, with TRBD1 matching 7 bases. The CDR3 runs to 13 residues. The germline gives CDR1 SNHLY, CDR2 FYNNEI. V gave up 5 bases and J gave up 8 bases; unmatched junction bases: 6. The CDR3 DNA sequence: TGTGCCAGCAGTCAACAGGGGCGATACATTCAGTACTTC. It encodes CASSQQGRYIQYF.

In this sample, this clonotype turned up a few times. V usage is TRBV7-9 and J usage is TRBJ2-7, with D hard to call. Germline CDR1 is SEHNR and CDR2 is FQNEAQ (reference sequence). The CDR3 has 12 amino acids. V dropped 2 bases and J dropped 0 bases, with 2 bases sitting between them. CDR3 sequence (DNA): TGTGCCAGCAGCTTAACCTCCTACGAGCAGTACTTC. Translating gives CASSLTSYEQYF.

CDR3 DNA: TGTGCCAGCAGCTTAGGTACAGGGGGAACTGGAAACACCATATATTTT. Amino acid sequence: CASSLGTGGTGNTIYF. This chain uses TRBV7-2 with TRBJ1-3; 8 bases map to TRBD1. The ends lost 1 base at V and 2 bases at J; junction bases unmatched: 4. Germline CDR1 reads SGHTA; CDR2 reads FQGNSA. The CDR3 has 16 residues.

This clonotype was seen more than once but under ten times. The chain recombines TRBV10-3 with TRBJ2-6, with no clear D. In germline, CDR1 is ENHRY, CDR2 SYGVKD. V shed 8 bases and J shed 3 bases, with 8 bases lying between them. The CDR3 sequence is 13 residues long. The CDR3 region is CAISGHGANVLTF. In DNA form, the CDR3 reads TGTGCCATCTCAGGCCATGGGGCCAACGTCCTGACTTTC.

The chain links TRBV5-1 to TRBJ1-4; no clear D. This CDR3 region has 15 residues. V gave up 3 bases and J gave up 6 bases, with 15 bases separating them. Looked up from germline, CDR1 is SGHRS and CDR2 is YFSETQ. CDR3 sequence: CASSWAVGLDEKLFF. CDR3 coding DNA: TGCGCCAGCAGCTGGGCCGTCGGACTAGATGAAAAACTGTTTTTT.

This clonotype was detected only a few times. The CDR3 spells CASSRGQGPTQGGYTF. As DNA, the CDR3 is TGTGCCAGCAGCCGCGGACAGGGGCCAACGCAGGGAGGCTACACCTTC. The chain has TRBV14 and TRBJ1-2, with 9 bases identical to TRBD1. In germline, CDR1 is SGHDN, CDR2 FVKESK. Trimming took 4 bases from V and 8 from J; bases not matched to a gene: 14. The CDR3 is 16 residues long.

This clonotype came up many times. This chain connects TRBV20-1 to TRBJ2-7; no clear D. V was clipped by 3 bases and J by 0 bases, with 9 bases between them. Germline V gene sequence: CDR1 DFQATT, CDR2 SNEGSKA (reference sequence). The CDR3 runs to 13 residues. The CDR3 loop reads CSASSDISYEQYF. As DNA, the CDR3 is TGCAGTGCTAGTAGTGACATCTCCTACGAGCAGTACTTC.